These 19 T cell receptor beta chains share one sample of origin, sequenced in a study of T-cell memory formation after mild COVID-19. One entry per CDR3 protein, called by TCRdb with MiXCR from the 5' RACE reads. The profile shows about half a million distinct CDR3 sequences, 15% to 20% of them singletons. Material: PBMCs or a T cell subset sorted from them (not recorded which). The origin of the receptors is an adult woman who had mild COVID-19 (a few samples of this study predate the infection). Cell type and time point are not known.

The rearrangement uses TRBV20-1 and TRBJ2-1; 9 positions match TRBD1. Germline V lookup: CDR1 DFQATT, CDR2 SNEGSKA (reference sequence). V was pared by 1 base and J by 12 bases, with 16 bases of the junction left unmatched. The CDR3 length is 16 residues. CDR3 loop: CSARGREGQGTGVQFF. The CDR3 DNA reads TGCAGTGCTAGAGGGCGCGAAGGACAGGGGACAGGCGTGCAGTTCTTC.

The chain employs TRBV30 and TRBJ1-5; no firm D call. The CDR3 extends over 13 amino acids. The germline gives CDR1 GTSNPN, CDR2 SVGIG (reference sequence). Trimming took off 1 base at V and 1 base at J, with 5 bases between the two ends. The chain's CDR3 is CAWSGGSNQPQHF. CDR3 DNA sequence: TGTGCCTGGAGTGGAGGGAGCAATCAGCCCCAGCATTTT.

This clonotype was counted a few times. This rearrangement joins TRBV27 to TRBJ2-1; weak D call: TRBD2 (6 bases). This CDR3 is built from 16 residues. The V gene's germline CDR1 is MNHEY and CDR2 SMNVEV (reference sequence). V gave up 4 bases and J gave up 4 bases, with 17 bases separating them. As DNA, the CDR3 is TGTGCCAGCAGTTCCGCCGGGACTCTTTTTTACAATGAGCAGTTCTTC. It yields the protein CASSSAGTLFYNEQFF.

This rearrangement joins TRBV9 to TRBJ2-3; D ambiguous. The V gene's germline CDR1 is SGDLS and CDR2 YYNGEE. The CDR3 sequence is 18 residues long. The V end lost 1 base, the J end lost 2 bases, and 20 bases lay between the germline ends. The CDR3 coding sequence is TGTGCCAGCAGCGTAACTTCGATGGACCTATCTTACACAGATACGCAGTATTTT. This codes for CASSVTSMDLSYTDTQYF.

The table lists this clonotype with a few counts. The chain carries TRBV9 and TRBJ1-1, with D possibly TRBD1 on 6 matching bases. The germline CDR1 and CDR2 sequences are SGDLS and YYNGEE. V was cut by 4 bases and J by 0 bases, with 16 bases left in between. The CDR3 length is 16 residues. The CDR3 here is CASSKKGGTMNTEAFF. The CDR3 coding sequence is TGTGCCAGCAGCAAAAAAGGGGGAACGATGAACACTGAAGCTTTCTTT.

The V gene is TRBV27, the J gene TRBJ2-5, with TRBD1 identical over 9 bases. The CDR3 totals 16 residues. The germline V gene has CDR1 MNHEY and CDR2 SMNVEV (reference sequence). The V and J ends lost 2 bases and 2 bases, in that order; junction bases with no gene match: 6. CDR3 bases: TGTGCCAGCAGTTTAGGGGGGACAGGGCTACAAGAGACCCAGTACTTC. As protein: CASSLGGTGLQETQYF.

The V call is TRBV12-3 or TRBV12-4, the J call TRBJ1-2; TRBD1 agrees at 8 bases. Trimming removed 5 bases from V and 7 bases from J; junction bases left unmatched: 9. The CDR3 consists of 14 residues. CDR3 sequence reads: CASSRRQGRGGYTF. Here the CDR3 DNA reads TGTGCCAGCAGTCGACGACAGGGGCGCGGTGGCTACACCTTC.

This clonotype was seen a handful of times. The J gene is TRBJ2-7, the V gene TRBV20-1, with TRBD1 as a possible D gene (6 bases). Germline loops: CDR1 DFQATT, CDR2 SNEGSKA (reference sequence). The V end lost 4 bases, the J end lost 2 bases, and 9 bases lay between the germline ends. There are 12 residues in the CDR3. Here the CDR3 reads CSAKQGTYEQYF. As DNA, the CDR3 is TGCAGTGCTAAACAGGGTACCTACGAGCAGTACTTC.

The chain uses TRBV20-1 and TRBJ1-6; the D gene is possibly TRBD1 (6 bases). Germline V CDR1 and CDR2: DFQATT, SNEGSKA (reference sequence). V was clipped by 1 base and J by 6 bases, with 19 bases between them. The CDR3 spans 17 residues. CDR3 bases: TGCAGTGCTAGAGGGGGGGGGCCAGAGAATCTTAATTCACCCCTCCACTTT. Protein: CSARGGGPENLNSPLHF.

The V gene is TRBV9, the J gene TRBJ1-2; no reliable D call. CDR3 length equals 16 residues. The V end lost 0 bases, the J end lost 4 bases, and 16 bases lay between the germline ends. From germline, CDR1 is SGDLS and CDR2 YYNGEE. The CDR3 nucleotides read TGTGCCAGCAGCGTAGAGAGTCTCCCCCGAATCTATGGCTACACCTTC. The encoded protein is CASSVESLPRIYGYTF. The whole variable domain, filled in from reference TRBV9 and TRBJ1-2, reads DSGVTQTPKHLITATGQRVTLRCSPRSGDLSVYWYQQSLDQGLQFLIQYYNGEERAKGNILERFSAQQFPDLHSELNLSSLELGDSALYFCASSVESLPRIYGYTFGSGTRLTVV.

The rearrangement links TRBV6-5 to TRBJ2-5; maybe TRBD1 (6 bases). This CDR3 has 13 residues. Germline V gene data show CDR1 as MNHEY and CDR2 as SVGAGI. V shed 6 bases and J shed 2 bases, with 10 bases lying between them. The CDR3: CASRLGQQETQYF. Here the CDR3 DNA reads TGTGCCAGCAGACTCGGACAGCAAGAGACCCAGTACTTC.

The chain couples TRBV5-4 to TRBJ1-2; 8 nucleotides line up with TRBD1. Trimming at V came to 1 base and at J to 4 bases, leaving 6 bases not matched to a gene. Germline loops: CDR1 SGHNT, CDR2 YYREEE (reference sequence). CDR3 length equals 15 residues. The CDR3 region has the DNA TGTGCCAGCAGCTTGAACAGGGGGTATAGCTATGGCTACACCTTC. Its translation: CASSLNRGYSYGYTF.

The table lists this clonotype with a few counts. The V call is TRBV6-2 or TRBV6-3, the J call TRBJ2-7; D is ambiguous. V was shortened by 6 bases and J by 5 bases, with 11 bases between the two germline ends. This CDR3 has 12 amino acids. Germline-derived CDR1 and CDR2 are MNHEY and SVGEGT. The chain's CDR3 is CASRDPQDEQYF. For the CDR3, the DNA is TGTGCCAGCAGGGACCCTCAGGACGAGCAGTACTTC.

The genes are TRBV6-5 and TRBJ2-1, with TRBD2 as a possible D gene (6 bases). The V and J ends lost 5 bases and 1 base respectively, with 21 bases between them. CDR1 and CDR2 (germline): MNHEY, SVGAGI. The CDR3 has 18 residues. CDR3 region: CASSPSLMRLGSYNEQFF. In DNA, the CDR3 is TGTGCCAGCAGTCCCAGTCTTATGAGACTAGGTTCCTACAATGAGCAGTTCTTC.

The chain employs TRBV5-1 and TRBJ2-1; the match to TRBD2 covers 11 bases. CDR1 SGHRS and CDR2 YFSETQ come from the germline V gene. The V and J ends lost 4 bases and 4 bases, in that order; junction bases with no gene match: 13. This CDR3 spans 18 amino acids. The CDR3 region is CASSPRRLAGQRYNEQFF. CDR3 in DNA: TGCGCCAGCAGCCCCCGTCGACTAGCGGGGCAGAGATACAATGAGCAGTTCTTC.

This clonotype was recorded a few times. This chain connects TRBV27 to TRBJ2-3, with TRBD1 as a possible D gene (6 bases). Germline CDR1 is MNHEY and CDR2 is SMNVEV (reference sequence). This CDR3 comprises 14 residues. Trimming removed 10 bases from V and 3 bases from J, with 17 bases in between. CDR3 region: CATLRQAGTDTQYF. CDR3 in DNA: TGTGCCACTCTCAGACAGGCAGGTACAGATACGCAGTATTTT.

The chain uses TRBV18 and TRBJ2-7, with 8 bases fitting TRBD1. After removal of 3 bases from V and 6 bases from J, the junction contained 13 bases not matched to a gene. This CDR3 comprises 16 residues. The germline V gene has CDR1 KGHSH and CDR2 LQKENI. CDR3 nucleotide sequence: TGTGCCAGCTCACCCAGTGGATCCGGGACAGGCGCCGAGCAGTACTTC. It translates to CASSPSGSGTGAEQYF.

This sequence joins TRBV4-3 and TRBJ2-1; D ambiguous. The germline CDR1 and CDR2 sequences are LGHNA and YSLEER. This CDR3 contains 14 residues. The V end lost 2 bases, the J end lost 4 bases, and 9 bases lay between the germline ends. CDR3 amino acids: CASSQRVGYNEQFF. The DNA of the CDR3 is TGCGCCAGCAGCCAACGCGTGGGTTACAATGAGCAGTTCTTC.

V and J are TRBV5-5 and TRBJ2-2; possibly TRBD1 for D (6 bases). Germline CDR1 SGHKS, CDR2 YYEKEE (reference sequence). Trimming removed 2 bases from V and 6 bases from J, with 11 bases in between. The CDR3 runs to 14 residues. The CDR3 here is CASSLQGSAGELFF. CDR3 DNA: TGTGCCAGCAGCTTACAGGGCTCCGCCGGGGAGCTGTTTTTT.